The clone carrying this T cell receptor beta chain was counted between two and nine times. Its target is unknown. An input of about 0.5 to 1 ug of RNA was subjected to reverse transcription using random hexamers. TCRdb re-called the immunoSEQ multiplex PCR reads with MiXCR, one entry per CDR3 protein. The data show around 300,000 distinct CDR3 sequences, 75% to 85% seen once. In germline, CDR1 is LGHNA, CDR2 YSLEER. The ends were cut back, 1 base at V and 0 bases at J, with 10 bases in the middle. This CDR3 comprises 15 residues. Sequencing targeted TCR beta in T cells from blood (CD8+ and CD4+). The multiple sclerosis controls, all treatment-naive patients, had relapsing-remitting disease that was stable or active. This record comes from a study of CD8 T cells in Susac syndrome. Study-level results: Individuals included in the TCR sequencing and HLA analysis were acknowledged by the study to be relatively few in number.

The chain joins TRBV4-3 to TRBJ2-7; D unresolved. This sequence originates from a human donor with multiple sclerosis. Sequenced: CD8+ T cells from PBMCs. The CDR3 nucleotides read TGCGCCAGCAGCCAAGTTCGCGGCATCTCCTACGAGCAGTACTTC. Residues: CASSQVRGISYEQYF.